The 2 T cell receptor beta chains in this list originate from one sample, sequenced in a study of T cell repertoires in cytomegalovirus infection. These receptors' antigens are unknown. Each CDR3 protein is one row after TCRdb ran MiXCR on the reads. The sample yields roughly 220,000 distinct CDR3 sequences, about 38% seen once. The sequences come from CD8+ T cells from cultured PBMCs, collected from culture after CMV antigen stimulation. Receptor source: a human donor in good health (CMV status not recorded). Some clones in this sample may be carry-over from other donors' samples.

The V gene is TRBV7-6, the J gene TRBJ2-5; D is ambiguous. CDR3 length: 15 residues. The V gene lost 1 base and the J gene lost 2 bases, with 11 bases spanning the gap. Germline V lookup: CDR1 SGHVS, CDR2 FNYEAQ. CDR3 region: CASSLGSRTQETQYF. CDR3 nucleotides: TGTGCCAGCAGCTTAGGTAGTAGAACTCAAGAGACCCAGTACTTC.

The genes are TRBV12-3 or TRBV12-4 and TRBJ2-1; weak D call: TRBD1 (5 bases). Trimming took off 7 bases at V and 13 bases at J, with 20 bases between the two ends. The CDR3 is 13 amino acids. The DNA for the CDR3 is TGTGCCAGCAATCCGCAAGGGGTCAAGAGTCAGTTCTTC. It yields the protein CASNPQGVKSQFF.